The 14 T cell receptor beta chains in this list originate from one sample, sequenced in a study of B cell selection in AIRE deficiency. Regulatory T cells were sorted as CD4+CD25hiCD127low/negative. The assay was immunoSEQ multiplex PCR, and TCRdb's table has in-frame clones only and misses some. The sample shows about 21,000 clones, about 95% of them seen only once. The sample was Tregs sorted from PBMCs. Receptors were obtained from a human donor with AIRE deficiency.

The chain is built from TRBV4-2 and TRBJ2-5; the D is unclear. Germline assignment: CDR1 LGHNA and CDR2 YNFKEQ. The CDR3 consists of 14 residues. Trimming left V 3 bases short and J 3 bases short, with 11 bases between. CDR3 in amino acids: CASSHPDTKETQYF. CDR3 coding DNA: TGTGCCAGCAGCCATCCCGACACGAAAGAGACCCAGTACTTC.

The CDR3 sequence is CASSPAPGEKLFF. DNA of the CDR3: TGTGCCAGCAGCCCCGCTCCTGGTGAAAAACTGTTTTTT. The chain uses TRBV5-4 and TRBJ1-4; unclear D gene. The germline V gene encodes CDR1 SGHNT and CDR2 YYREEE (reference sequence). Trimming removed 4 bases from V and 7 bases from J, with 11 bases in between. The CDR3 spans 13 residues.

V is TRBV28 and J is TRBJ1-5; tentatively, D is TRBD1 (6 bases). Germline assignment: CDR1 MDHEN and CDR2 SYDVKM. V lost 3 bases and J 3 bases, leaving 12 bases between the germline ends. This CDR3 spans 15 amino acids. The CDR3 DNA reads TGTGCCAGCAGTTTTCCCGGGGGCTACAATCAGCCCCAGCATTTT. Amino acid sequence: CASSFPGGYNQPQHF.

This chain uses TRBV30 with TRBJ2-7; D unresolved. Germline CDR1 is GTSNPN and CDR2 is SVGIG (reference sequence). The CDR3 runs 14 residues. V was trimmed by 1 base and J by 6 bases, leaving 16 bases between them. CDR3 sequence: CAWSGTLGFGEQYF. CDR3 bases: TGTGCCTGGAGTGGGACCCTTGGTTTCGGCGAGCAGTACTTC.

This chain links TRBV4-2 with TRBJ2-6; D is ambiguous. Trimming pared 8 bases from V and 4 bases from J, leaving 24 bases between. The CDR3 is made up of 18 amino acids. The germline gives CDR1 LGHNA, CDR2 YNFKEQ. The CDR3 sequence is CASSQTRQVGSGANVLTF. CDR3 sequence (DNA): TGTGCCAGCTCCCAAACCCGGCAGGTGGGCTCCGGGGCCAACGTCCTGACTTTC.

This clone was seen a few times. The CDR3 DNA follows: TGTGCCAGCAGCGTTGCCTATAATTCACCCCTCCACTTT. Protein sequence: CASSVAYNSPLHF. The chain is built from TRBV6-6 and TRBJ1-6; D is uncertain. CDR3 size: 13 residues. The germline V gene has CDR1 MNHNY and CDR2 SVGAGI (reference sequence). Trimming shortened V by 6 bases and J by 2 bases, and 5 bases separated the two germline ends.

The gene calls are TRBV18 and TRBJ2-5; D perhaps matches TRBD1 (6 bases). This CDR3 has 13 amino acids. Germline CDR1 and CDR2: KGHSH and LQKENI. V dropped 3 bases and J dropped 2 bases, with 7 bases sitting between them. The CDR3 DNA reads TGTGCCAGCTCACCCGGACAGCAAGAGACCCAGTACTTC. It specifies CASSPGQQETQYF.

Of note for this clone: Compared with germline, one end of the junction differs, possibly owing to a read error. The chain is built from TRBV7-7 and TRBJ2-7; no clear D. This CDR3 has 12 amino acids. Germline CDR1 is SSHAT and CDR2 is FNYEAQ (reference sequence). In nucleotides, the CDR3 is TGTGCTAGCAGCTTACTCTTGGTCGAGCAGTACTTC. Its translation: CASSLLLVEQYF.

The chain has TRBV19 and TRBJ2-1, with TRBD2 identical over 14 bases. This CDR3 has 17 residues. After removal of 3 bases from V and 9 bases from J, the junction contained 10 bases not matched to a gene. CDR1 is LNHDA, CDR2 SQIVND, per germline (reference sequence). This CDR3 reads CASSMAPGLAGVVEQFF. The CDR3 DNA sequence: TGTGCCAGTAGTATGGCCCCGGGACTAGCGGGAGTAGTTGAGCAGTTCTTC.

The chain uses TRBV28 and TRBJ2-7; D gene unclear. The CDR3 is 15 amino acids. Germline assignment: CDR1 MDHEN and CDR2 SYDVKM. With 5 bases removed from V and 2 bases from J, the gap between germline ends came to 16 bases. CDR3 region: CASSPARTAAYEQYF. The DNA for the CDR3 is TGTGCCAGCAGTCCCGCCCGGACCGCTGCCTACGAGCAGTACTTC. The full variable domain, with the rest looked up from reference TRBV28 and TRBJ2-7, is DVKVTQSSRYLVKRTGEKVFLECVQDMDHENMFWYRQDPGLGLRLIYFSYDVKMKEKGDIPEGYSVSREKKERFSLILESASTNQTSMYLCASSPARTAAYEQYFGPGTRLTVT.

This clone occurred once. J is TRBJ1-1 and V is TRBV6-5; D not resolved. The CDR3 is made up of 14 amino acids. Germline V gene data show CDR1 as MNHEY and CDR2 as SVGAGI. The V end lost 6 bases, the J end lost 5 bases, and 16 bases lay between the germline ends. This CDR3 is CASSPAGLLTEAFF. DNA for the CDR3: TGTGCCAGCAGCCCAGCGGGGTTGTTAACTGAAGCTTTCTTT.

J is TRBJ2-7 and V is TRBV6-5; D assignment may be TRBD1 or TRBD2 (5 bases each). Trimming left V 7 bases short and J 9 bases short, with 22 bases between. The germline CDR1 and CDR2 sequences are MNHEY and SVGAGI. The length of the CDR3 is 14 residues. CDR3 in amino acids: CASNSGLPSSVQYF. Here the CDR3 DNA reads TGTGCCAGCAATTCGGGGCTTCCCTCCTCGGTGCAGTACTTC.

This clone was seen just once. The CDR3: CASSRQESNQPQHF. Here the CDR3 DNA reads TGCGCCAGCAGTCGACAGGAGAGCAATCAGCCCCAGCATTTT. The gene calls are TRBV4-3 and TRBJ1-5; weak D call: TRBD1 (6 bases). The CDR3 totals 14 residues. V lost 6 bases and J 1 base, leaving 10 bases between the germline ends. Germline V lookup: CDR1 LGHNA, CDR2 YSLEER.

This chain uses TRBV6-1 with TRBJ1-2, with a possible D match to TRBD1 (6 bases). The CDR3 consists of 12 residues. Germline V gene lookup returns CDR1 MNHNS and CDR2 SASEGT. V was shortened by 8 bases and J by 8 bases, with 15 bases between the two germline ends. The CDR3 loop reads CASPARGRGYTF. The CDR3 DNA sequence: TGTGCCAGCCCAGCGCGGGGGCGCGGCTACACCTTC.